Sequencing of this T cell receptor (beta chain) was carried out in a study of cytomegalovirus exposure and HLA in healthy donors. General study points: Researchers had no immune exposure information except CMV serostatus available. TCR beta V- and J-gene trimming, according to a later analysis, was linked to a missense DCLRE1C variant. Donors were assumed by presence/absence analyses to have roughly uniform sequencing depth.

The PCR had 60 Vbeta and 13 Jbeta primers. Libraries were prepared by immunoSEQ multiplex PCR; TCRdb keeps only in-frame clonotypes and omits some of them. The sample contains about 240,000 clones, about 81% of which appear only once. This clone was seen just once. Its antigen is undetermined. The CDR3 runs 14 residues. CDR1 MNHNY and CDR2 SVGAGI come from the germline V gene (reference sequence). The trim removed 7 bases at V and 0 bases at J, leaving 5 bases unmatched. The material sequenced was PBMCs. This sequence originates from a woman aged 60-70 years in good health and CMV-seropositive. The rearrangement joins TRBV6-6 to TRBJ1-1; 7 nucleotides match TRBD1. The CDR3 reads CASTRDSMNTEAFF. The CDR3 nucleotides are TGTGCCAGCACCCGGGACAGCATGAACACTGAAGCTTTCTTT.